Listed below are T cell receptor beta chains from one sample, sequenced in a study of blood T cells in healthy people across ages. TCRdb reanalysed the 5' RACE reads using MiXCR and keeps one entry per CDR3 protein. The sample lists 700,000 to 900,000 distinct CDR3 sequences; about 55% were seen once. Sample: blood. The receptors derive from a man older than 75 in good health. The CDR3 runs from the conserved cysteine through the conserved F or W. The D gene is left open where the match is weak. Not every row has a clone size; where given, it reads once, few, many or a size class.

>15|.|TRBV11-2|TRBJ2-6|.
TGTGCCAGCAGCTTTTACTCCGCGGCGGCTAACGTCCTGACTTTC
CASSFYSAAANVLTF
>13|.|TRBV20-1|TRBJ1-5|TRBD1
TGCAGTGGGGGGACAGGGGCCAATCAGCCCCAGCATTTT
CSGGTGANQPQHF
>16|few|TRBV20-1|TRBJ2-3|TRBD2
TGCAGTGCCCCCCCAGCGGGAGGCCTGAGTACATATACGCAGTATTTT
CSAPPAGGLSTYTQYF
>11|.|TRBV29-1|TRBJ2-1|.
TGCAGCGTTTTGTATCAAGAGACCCAGTTCTTC
CSVLYQETQFF
>16|.|TRBV29-1|TRBJ2-1|TRBD2
TGCAGCGTTGAACCCAGGACTAGCGGGAGTGGAAATGAGCAGTTCTTC
CSVEPRTSGSGNEQFF
>13|.|TRBV11-3|TRBJ2-7|.
TGTGCCAGCAGCTCCGACACCAACTACGAGCAGTACTTC
CASSSDTNYEQYF
>15|.|TRBV6-5|TRBJ2-7|TRBD1
TGTGCCAGCAGTTACGAGACAGGGTACACCTACGAGCAGTACTTC
CASSYETGYTYEQYF
>16|.|TRBV27|TRBJ1-6|.
TGTGCCAGCAGTTTATCCCTCGTGGGGCCCGGGTCGCCCCTCCACTTT
CASSLSLVGPGSPLHF
>14|.|TRBV4-1|TRBJ1-2|.
TGCGCCAGCAGCCAAGTAGGGCAGCCATATGGCTACACCTTC
CASSQVGQPYGYTF
>14|.|TRBV10-3|TRBJ2-1|TRBD1
TGTGCCACTTCGGGACAGGGCTCCTACAATGAGCAGTTCTTC
CATSGQGSYNEQFF
>16|.|TRBV4-1|TRBJ1-1|.
TGCGCCAGCAGCCAAGGGGTTGGAGGGTGGGAAACTGAAGCTTTCTTT
CASSQGVGGWETEAFF
>15|.|TRBV5-1|TRBJ2-7|.
TGCGCCAGCAGCCTGGCGTCGGGGTTCGTTTACGAGCAGTACTTC
CASSLASGFVYEQYF
>15|.|TRBV3-1|TRBJ2-5|.
TGTGCCAGCAGCCCATCTGGGGAAAGGGAAGAGACCCAGTACTTC
CASSPSGEREETQYF
>17|few|TRBV10-3|TRBJ2-1|TRBD2
TGTGCCATCAGTGAGTCACCCGTCGGGAGGGCCTACAATGAGCAGTTCTTC
CAISESPVGRAYNEQFF
>14|few|TRBV10-3|TRBJ1-5|.
TGTGCCATCAGTGAGTCGCAGGGCGGGCAGCCCCAGCATTTT
CAISESQGGQPQHF
>16|.|TRBV27|TRBJ1-1|.
TGTGCCAGCAGTCGAGAGACAGTCTTCCGGGGCACTGAAGCTTTCTTT
CASSRETVFRGTEAFF
>15|.|TRBV15|TRBJ2-7|TRBD2
TGTGCCACCAGCTCCATTACTAGCGGGAGTCGCGAGCAGTACTTC
CATSSITSGSREQYF
>18|.|TRBV6-1|TRBJ2-7|TRBD1
TGTGCCAGCAGTACCCGGGGGACAGGGCCTATCATCGCCTACGAGCAGTACTTC
CASSTRGTGPIIAYEQYF
>15|many|TRBV20-1|TRBJ2-1|.
TGCAGTGCTAGATACGGGAGTGTCGGGCACAATGAGCAGTTCTTC
CSARYGSVGHNEQFF
>16|few|TRBV6-1|TRBJ2-1|TRBD2
TGTGCCAGCAGTGTGACCTCTAGCGGGAGGGCCAATGAGCAGTTCTTC
CASSVTSSGRANEQFF
>13|.|TRBV30|TRBJ2-2|TRBD1
TGTGCCTGGAGTGAGGGGGCGACCGGGGAGCTGTTTTTT
CAWSEGATGELFF
>16|.|TRBV12-3/TRBV12-4|TRBJ2-7|TRBD2
TGTGCCAGCACACAGCGGCGGGAGGGTTCCTACAATGAGCAGTACTTC
CASTQRREGSYNEQYF
>18|few|TRBV5-1|TRBJ2-7|TRBD2
TGCGCCAGCAGCTTGAGGGGGGAGCGGGGGATACGCTTTTACGAGCAGTACTTC
CASSLRGERGIRFYEQYF
>17|.|TRBV4-2|TRBJ2-1|.
TGTGCCAGCAGCCAAGTCCCGGGACCACAAACCTACAATGAGCAGTTCTTC
CASSQVPGPQTYNEQFF
>15|.|TRBV2|TRBJ2-7|TRBD1
TGTGCCAGCAGTGAAGGGGACAGGCGTTCCTACGAGCAGTACTTC
CASSEGDRRSYEQYF
>12|few|TRBV28|TRBJ2-7|.
TGTGCCAGCAGTCGAGGACAGTTCGAGCAGTACTTC
CASSRGQFEQYF
>15|.|TRBV5-1|TRBJ2-2|.
TGCGCCAGTTCGGCTCTAGTGGGATCCCCCGGGGAGCTGTTTTTT
CASSALVGSPGELFF
>17|.|TRBV25-1|TRBJ1-5|.
TGTGCCAGCAGTGAATGGTTCTTATCGGACATTAATCAGCCCCAGCATTTT
CASSEWFLSDINQPQHF
>12|few|TRBV6-6|TRBJ2-7|.
TGTGCCAGCAGTGAGGCCCACTACGAGCAGTACTTC
CASSEAHYEQYF
>14|.|TRBV5-5|TRBJ2-5|.
TGTGCCAGCAGCCCGGGGACCTGGGAAGAGACCCAGTACTTC
CASSPGTWEETQYF
>13|few|TRBV12-3/TRBV12-4|TRBJ2-1|.
TGTGCCAGCAGTTTAATCCAGTACAATGAGCAGTTCTTC
CASSLIQYNEQFF
>17|.|TRBV28|TRBJ2-1|.
TGTGCCAGCACCACAACTCCGGGACGAGCGCGGGTGGGTGAGCAGTTCTTC
CASTTTPGRARVGEQFF
>12|.|TRBV28|TRBJ1-1|.
TGTGCCAGCAGGCTACACCCCAGCGGTGCTTTCTTT
CASRLHPSGAFF
>14|.|TRBV6-6|TRBJ1-5|.
TGTGCCAGCAGTGGACAGTCGAGCAATCAGCCCCAGCATTTT
CASSGQSSNQPQHF
>16|once|TRBV7-9|TRBJ2-1|TRBD2
TGTGCCAGCAGCTCCCGGACTAGCGGGCCCTACAATGAGCAGTTCTTC
CASSSRTSGPYNEQFF
>12|few|TRBV29-1|TRBJ2-7|.
TGCAGCGTACAGGGTAACTCCTACGAGCAGTACTTC
CSVQGNSYEQYF
>17|once|TRBV3-1|TRBJ2-5|TRBD2
TGCGCCAGCAGCCAGCCGAGACTAGCGGGAGCTTCAAAGACCCAGTACTTC
CASSQPRLAGASKTQYF
>15|.|TRBV6-1|TRBJ2-4|TRBD2
TGTGCCAGCAGTGAAGCTAGCGGGCCTAGAAACATTCAGTACTTC
CASSEASGPRNIQYF
>13|few|TRBV29-1|TRBJ1-2|.
TGCAGCGTTGGGCAGGGCCGGAGTTATGGCTACACCTTC
CSVGQGRSYGYTF
>18|.|TRBV5-1|TRBJ1-6|TRBD1
TGCGCCAGCAGCTTATCATCCACGACAGGGTTGTTAGGATCACCCCTCCACTTT
CASSLSSTTGLLGSPLHF
>13|few|TRBV20-1|TRBJ2-1|.
TGCAGTGCTACGGGGGGCAGTCGGAATGAGCAGTTCTTC
CSATGGSRNEQFF
>15|.|TRBV24-1|TRBJ1-2|TRBD1
TGTGCCACCAGTGGAATTATGACAGGGGGCCGTGGCTACACCTTC
CATSGIMTGGRGYTF